This T cell receptor (beta chain) was profiled in a study of cytomegalovirus exposure and HLA in healthy donors. Study-level results: On later analysis, the bulk of CMV-associated TCR beta chains appeared to be HLA-restricted. Some public TCRs appeared in many individuals, while most sequences were rare. Sequences of the TCR beta chain were said to predict the HLA-A and HLA-B alleles of most subjects accurately.

PCR used 60 Vbeta primers and 13 Jbeta primers. Profiled with immunoSEQ multiplex PCR; TCRdb holds only in-frame clones, not every one. The top ten hold over 1.3% of the sample, which has under 150,000 clones, roughly three quarters seen once. Comments on this clone: Its antigen is still unknown.

While unrecorded immune exposures were likely, the donors were nominally healthy when sampled. The V and J ends lost 5 bases and 3 bases respectively, with 13 bases between them. CDR3 length: 14 residues. Germline V CDR1 and CDR2: SGDLS, YYNGEE. The sample comprised PBMCs. The chain carries TRBV9 and TRBJ2-3, with a tentative D call TRBD1 (6 bases). This receptor was taken from a woman in her forties in good health and CMV-seronegative. CDR3 nucleotides: TGTGCCAGCAGTCAAGGGGGATGGACAGATACGCAGTATTTT. It specifies CASSQGGWTDTQYF.